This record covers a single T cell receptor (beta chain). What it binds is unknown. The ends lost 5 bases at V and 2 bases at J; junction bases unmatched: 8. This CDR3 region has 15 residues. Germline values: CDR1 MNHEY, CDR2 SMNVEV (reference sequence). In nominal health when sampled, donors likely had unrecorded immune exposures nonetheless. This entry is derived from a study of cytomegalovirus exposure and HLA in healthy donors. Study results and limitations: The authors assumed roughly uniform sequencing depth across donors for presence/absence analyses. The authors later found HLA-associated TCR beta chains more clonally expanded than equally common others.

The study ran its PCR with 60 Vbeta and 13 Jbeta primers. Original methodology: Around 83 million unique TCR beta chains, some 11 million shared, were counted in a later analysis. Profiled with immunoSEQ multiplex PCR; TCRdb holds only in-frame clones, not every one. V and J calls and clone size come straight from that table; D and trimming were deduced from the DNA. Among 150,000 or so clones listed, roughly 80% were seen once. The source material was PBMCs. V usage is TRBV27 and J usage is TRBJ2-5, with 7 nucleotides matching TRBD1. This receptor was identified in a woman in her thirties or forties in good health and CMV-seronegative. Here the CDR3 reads CASSILRDRQETQYF. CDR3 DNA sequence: TGTGCCAGCAGTATCCTCCGGGACAGACAAGAGACCCAGTACTTC.